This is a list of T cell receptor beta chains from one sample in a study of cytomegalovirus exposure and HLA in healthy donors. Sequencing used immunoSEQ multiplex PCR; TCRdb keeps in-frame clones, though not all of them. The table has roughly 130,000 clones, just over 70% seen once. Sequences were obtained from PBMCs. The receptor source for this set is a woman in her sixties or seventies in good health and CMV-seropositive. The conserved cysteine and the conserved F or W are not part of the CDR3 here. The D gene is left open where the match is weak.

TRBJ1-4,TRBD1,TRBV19,ASSIEGTGGEKLF
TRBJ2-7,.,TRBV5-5,ASSSRQRPYEQY
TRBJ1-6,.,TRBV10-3,AISDREDNSPLH
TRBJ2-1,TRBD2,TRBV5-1,ASSFTSGLSYNEQF
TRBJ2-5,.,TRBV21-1,ASSKVGLRGPRETQY
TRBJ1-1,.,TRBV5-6,ASSPGSMGTEAF
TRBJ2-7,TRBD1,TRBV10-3,AISRDRVNEQY
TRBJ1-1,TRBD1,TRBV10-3,AIRLQGADYEAF
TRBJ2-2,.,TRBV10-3,AISLSRGIGPNTGELF
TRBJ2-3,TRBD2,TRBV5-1,ATRGLAGPTDTQY
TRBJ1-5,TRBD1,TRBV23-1,ASSPHPGQGYQPQH
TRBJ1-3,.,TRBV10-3,AISESKDKRNTIY
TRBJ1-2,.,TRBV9,ASSFREDYGYT
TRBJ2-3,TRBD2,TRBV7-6,ASSRTSGGTDTQY
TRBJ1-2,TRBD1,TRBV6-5,ASSYSRQTGDDGYT
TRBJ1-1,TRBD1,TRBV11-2,ASSLGGTGITAF
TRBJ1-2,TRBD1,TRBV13,ASSLRQGAVGYT
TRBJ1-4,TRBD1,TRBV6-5,ASSRQGFFRKLF
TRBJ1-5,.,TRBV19,ASSLGTGGNQPQH
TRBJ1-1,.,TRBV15,ATSRGGETEAF